This record looks at one T cell receptor (beta chain) sequence and its context. The antigen it recognizes is unknown. No qualities accompany the bases; no much larger clone lies one base away. The record originates from a study of blood T cell repertoires in COVID-19 (dated by TCRdb to about 2020). Regarding the complete study: The collaborator samples originated in the United States, Italy and Spain and spanned the acute and convalescent phases of COVID-19. The material from the prospective study consisted of cDNA or gDNA derived from T cells, B-cell-depleted T cells, or PBMCs. Where available, HLA class I and class II types were obtained from metadata supplied by the sample provider rather than from assay-based typing. A freely available public database, intended as a resource for researchers studying the immune response to SARS-CoV-2, is where the repertoires were released. The dataset comprised deeply sampled blood TCRbeta repertoires from subjects exposed to, actively infected with, or recovered from COVID-19. The sample metadata nearly always contained a de-identified subject ID, COVID-19 status, age in years and sex. The samples were drawn from two sources: the first 160 participants of the ongoing ImmuneRACE study, and 1,254 subjects contributed by 6 global collaborators. Broader findings and caveats from the paper: How much clinical and demographic metadata was included differed by source and by participant, and the metadata was provided uncurated.

TCRbeta CDR3 regions were amplified from genomic DNA by means of the immunoSEQ Assay, a bias-controlled multiplex PCR. Per the source publication's procedure: The number of nucleated cells in each sample was estimated by amplification of reference gene primers within the assay. To quantify the absolute abundance of each unique TCRbeta CDR3 rearrangement, sequence reads were collapsed and filtered. Productive Simpson clonality was computed per sample as the square root of Simpson's diversity index over productive rearrangements. Sourced from immuneACCESS, this table was stored by TCRdb with only in-frame sequences that have V and J called. A share of the clones is absent; for the studies checked, an unresolved V gene accounts for under half, and the remainder has no known explanation. That table gives V, J and clone size, and the DNA gave D and trimming. The sample profile shows just under 20,000 clones; over 85% of them were found once. Over 3.5% of the sample lies in the top ten.

Each collaborating institution followed its own protocols to collect whole blood in K2EDTA tubes. Collaborator samples were shipped for TCRbeta analysis as frozen whole blood, isolated PBMCs, or DNA extracted from either sample type. CDR1 MDHEN and CDR2 SYDVKM were looked up in the germline V gene. V gives up 3 bases and J gives up 8 bases, and the segment between their germline ends measures 13 bases. The CDR3 spans 13 residues, from the cysteine through the phenylalanine. Only the CDR3 DNA stays, 39 bases, in frame from base 1. Rearrangement joined TRBV28 to TRBJ1-2, and possibly TRBD1, on 6 matching bases. The sequenced sample consisted of peripheral blood. The sequence was obtained from a woman between 45 and 65 years old with active COVID-19. The CDR3 sequence is CASSFVQGKGYTF. The DNA sequence follows: TGTGCCAGCAGTTTTGTCCAGGGGAAAGGCTACACCTTC.